This T cell receptor (beta chain) derives from a study of cytomegalovirus exposure and HLA in healthy donors. CDR3 size: 15 residues. Germline CDR1 SGHRS, CDR2 YFSETQ. V was clipped by 5 bases and J by 1 base, with 13 bases between them. Both 60 Vbeta primers and 13 Jbeta primers went into the PCR. Assay: immunoSEQ multiplex PCR; the TCRdb copy retains only in-frame clones and omits some. The profile shows around 200,000 clones, roughly four fifths of them singletons. Only one count was recorded for this clone. The sequence came from a woman in her 50s in good health and CMV-seropositive. Sequencing was done on a sample of PBMCs. The chain couples TRBV5-1 to TRBJ1-3; possible D gene TRBD1, 6 bases. The CDR3 reads CASSQDSSSGNTIYF. The CDR3 DNA follows: TGCGCCAGCAGTCAGGACAGCTCATCTGGAAACACCATATATTTT.